The entry that follows covers one T cell receptor beta chain sequence. The target antigen is unknown. The CDR3 has 13 residues. The germline CDR1 and CDR2 sequences are SGDLS and YYNGEE. Trimming pared 0 bases from V and 9 bases from J, leaving 10 bases between. The source of the sample is a study of T cell responses to AZD1222 COVID-19 vaccine. Here immunoSEQ multiplex PCR was the method, and the copy in TCRdb shows in-frame clones only, minus some. The sample consists of 85,000 to 100,000 clones, roughly 89% of them appearing once. Findings of the study overall: Spike-specific TCR breadth and depth were elevated following two AZD1222 doses. Donors were chiefly white British, with a greater number of females, and clonal diversity was perhaps underestimated. There were repertoire samples only from the period after the peak T cell response. Reports indicate that nearly half of spike-specific TCRs are directed at unmutated variant regions.

This chain uses TRBV9 with TRBJ2-1; D is unresolved. Sequences were derived from peripheral blood, sampled on day 0 of AZD1222 vaccination. The source of this sequence is an adult in good health. In nucleotides, the CDR3 is TGTGCCAGCAGCGTAGTGGAACTTAGTGAGCAGTTCTTC. It yields the protein CASSVVELSEQFF. Combining the CDR3 with reference TRBV9 and TRBJ2-1 gives the whole variable domain DSGVTQTPKHLITATGQRVTLRCSPRSGDLSVYWYQQSLDQGLQFLIQYYNGEERAKGNILERFSAQQFPDLHSELNLSSLELGDSALYFCASSVVELSEQFFGPGTRLTVL.